The rows below give T cell receptor beta chains drawn from one sample of a study of OX40 agonist ivuxolimab in advanced cancers. Sequenced by immunoSEQ multiplex PCR; TCRdb stores in-frame clones only, minus some. The table shows over 65,000 clones, with about 93% occurring only once. The specimen was CD4+ or CD8+ T cells sorted from blood, collected in a trial of the OX40 agonist ivuxolimab. All receptors derive from an adult with an advanced solid tumor such as melanoma, head and neck, liver or kidney cancer. Each CDR3 is given with its conserved first and last residue. A D gene is named only where the DNA matches it firmly. Some rows have no size entry. The others give once, few or many, or a class for an expanded clone.

d_gene: TRBD2; j_gene: TRBJ2-7; v_gene: TRBV27; abundance: -; CDR3aa: CASSPTLAGSPYEQYF; CDR3nt: TGTGCCAGCAGTCCGACTTTAGCGGGATCGCCCTACGAGCAGTACTTC
d_gene: -; j_gene: TRBJ2-7; v_gene: TRBV11-2; abundance: -; CDR3aa: CASSVSGGAPYEQYF; CDR3nt: TGTGCCAGCAGCGTTAGTGGGGGGGCCCCCTACGAGCAGTACTTC
d_gene: -; j_gene: TRBJ1-2; v_gene: TRBV7-3; abundance: once; CDR3aa: CASSPEVGYDYTF; CDR3nt: TGTGCCAGCAGCCCCGAGGTGGGGTATGACTACACCTTC
d_gene: TRBD1; j_gene: TRBJ1-2; v_gene: TRBV27; abundance: once; CDR3aa: CASSLLMDRGGYTF; CDR3nt: TGTGCCAGCAGTCTCTTAATGGACAGGGGAGGCTACACCTTC
d_gene: -; j_gene: TRBJ2-7; v_gene: TRBV21-1; abundance: -; CDR3aa: CASSVGQKGISSSYEQYF; CDR3nt: TGTGCCAGCTCGGTGGGCCAGAAGGGAATTTCTAGCTCCTACGAGCAGTACTTC
d_gene: -; j_gene: TRBJ1-5; v_gene: TRBV28; abundance: -; CDR3aa: CASSSGDNQPQHF; CDR3nt: TGTGCCAGCAGTTCGGGAGACAATCAGCCCCAGCATTTT
d_gene: -; j_gene: TRBJ1-1; v_gene: TRBV5-1; abundance: -; CDR3aa: CASQDRINTEAFF; CDR3nt: TGCGCCAGCCAAGACAGGATTAACACTGAAGCTTTCTTT
d_gene: TRBD2; j_gene: TRBJ2-3; v_gene: TRBV4-2; abundance: -; CDR3aa: CASSQSLAGEGTDTQYF; CDR3nt: TGTGCCAGCAGCCAGTCCCTAGCGGGAGAAGGCACAGATACGCAGTATTTT
d_gene: -; j_gene: TRBJ2-5; v_gene: TRBV9; abundance: -; CDR3aa: CASSVNPSETQYF; CDR3nt: TGTGCCAGCAGCGTAAACCCATCGGAGACCCAGTACTTC
d_gene: TRBD2; j_gene: TRBJ2-1; v_gene: TRBV18; abundance: -; CDR3aa: CASSLGLAGVAGEQFF; CDR3nt: TGTGCCAGCTCCCTTGGGCTAGCGGGCGTCGCGGGTGAGCAGTTCTTC
d_gene: TRBD2; j_gene: TRBJ2-3; v_gene: TRBV28; abundance: once; CDR3aa: CASSPNGRGGTDTQYF; CDR3nt: TGTGCCAGCAGTCCCAACGGGCGGGGGGGCACAGATACGCAGTATTTT
d_gene: -; j_gene: TRBJ2-1; v_gene: TRBV27; abundance: -; CDR3aa: CASSPTRDYNEQFF; CDR3nt: TGTGCCAGCAGTCCGACCCGGGACTACAATGAGCAGTTCTTC
d_gene: TRBD1; j_gene: TRBJ2-4; v_gene: TRBV19; abundance: -; CDR3aa: CASSIDSRDRDGDSAKNIQYF; CDR3nt: TGTGCCAGTAGTATAGATAGCCGGGACAGGGATGGGGACTCAGCCAAAAACATTCAGTACTTC
d_gene: -; j_gene: TRBJ1-5; v_gene: TRBV6-1; abundance: -; CDR3aa: CASSTSPQHF; CDR3nt: TGTGCCAGCAGCACGTCGCCCCAGCATTTT
d_gene: -; j_gene: TRBJ1-1; v_gene: TRBV5-4; abundance: -; CDR3aa: CASSYTGTAGRAFF; CDR3nt: TGTGCCAGCAGCTACACAGGGACCGCAGGGAGAGCTTTCTTT
d_gene: -; j_gene: TRBJ1-6; v_gene: TRBV7-2; abundance: -; CDR3aa: CASSTGGSTYNSPLHF; CDR3nt: TGTGCCAGCAGCACCGGGGGGTCTACCTATAATTCACCCCTCCACTTT
d_gene: -; j_gene: TRBJ1-6; v_gene: TRBV6-1; abundance: -; CDR3aa: CASSLDISNSPLHF; CDR3nt: TGTGCCAGCAGTTTGGACATAAGTAATTCACCCCTCCACTTT
d_gene: TRBD1; j_gene: TRBJ2-1; v_gene: TRBV5-1; abundance: -; CDR3aa: CASSLGGQALNEQFF; CDR3nt: TGCGCCAGCAGCTTAGGGGGCCAAGCGTTGAATGAGCAGTTCTTC
d_gene: -; j_gene: TRBJ2-7; v_gene: TRBV6-1; abundance: -; CDR3aa: CASNNPQNLQFEQYF; CDR3nt: TGTGCCAGCAACAACCCCCAAAACCTGCAGTTCGAGCAGTACTTC
d_gene: -; j_gene: TRBJ1-1; v_gene: TRBV6-5; abundance: -; CDR3aa: CASRPPQISWTEAFF; CDR3nt: TGTGCCAGCAGACCCCCTCAGATCTCCTGGACTGAAGCTTTCTTT
d_gene: TRBD2; j_gene: TRBJ2-3; v_gene: TRBV5-1; abundance: -; CDR3aa: CASSSLAGGARTDTQYF; CDR3nt: TGCGCCAGCAGCTCCCTAGCGGGGGGAGCGCGCACAGATACGCAGTATTTT
d_gene: -; j_gene: TRBJ2-2; v_gene: TRBV6-6; abundance: -; CDR3aa: CASSYRHHTGELFF; CDR3nt: TGTGCCAGCAGTTACCGACACCACACCGGGGAGCTGTTTTTT
d_gene: -; j_gene: TRBJ1-1; v_gene: TRBV5-4; abundance: -; CDR3aa: CASSTAGNGNTEAFF; CDR3nt: TGTGCCAGCAGCACCGCCGGGAATGGGAACACTGAAGCTTTCTTT
d_gene: -; j_gene: TRBJ2-2; v_gene: TRBV14; abundance: once; CDR3aa: CASSPYGTFGELFF; CDR3nt: TGTGCCAGCAGCCCTTATGGGACTTTCGGGGAGCTGTTTTTT
d_gene: TRBD2; j_gene: TRBJ2-4; v_gene: TRBV28; abundance: -; CDR3aa: CASSSGGPIAKNIQYF; CDR3nt: TGTGCCAGCAGTTCGGGGGGGCCAATAGCCAAAAACATTCAGTACTTC
d_gene: -; j_gene: TRBJ1-1; v_gene: TRBV27; abundance: -; CDR3aa: CASSRELLAWKGEEKGITEAFF; CDR3nt: TGTGCCAGCAGTCGCGAACTCCTCGCGTGGAAGGGTGAGGAGAAGGGAATCACTGAAGCTTTCTTT
d_gene: TRBD2; j_gene: TRBJ2-3; v_gene: TRBV5-1; abundance: once; CDR3aa: CASSLFSGGSSTDTQYF; CDR3nt: TGCGCCAGCAGCTTGTTTTCGGGAGGGTCTAGCACAGATACGCAGTATTTT
d_gene: -; j_gene: TRBJ1-1; v_gene: TRBV18; abundance: once; CDR3aa: CASSPATLRGTEAFF; CDR3nt: TGTGCCAGCTCACCGGCCACGTTGAGAGGGACTGAAGCTTTCTTT
d_gene: TRBD1; j_gene: TRBJ2-1; v_gene: TRBV27; abundance: once; CDR3aa: CAILGQGSYNEQFF; CDR3nt: TGTGCCATCTTAGGACAGGGAAGCTACAATGAGCAGTTCTTC
d_gene: -; j_gene: TRBJ1-2; v_gene: TRBV10-3; abundance: -; CDR3aa: CASHRDPGGYGYTF; CDR3nt: TGTGCCAGTCACCGGGACCCTGGAGGGTATGGCTACACCTTC
d_gene: TRBD2; j_gene: TRBJ2-1; v_gene: TRBV9; abundance: once; CDR3aa: CASSVELAGEQFF; CDR3nt: TGTGCCAGCAGCGTAGAACTAGCGGGCGAGCAGTTCTTC
d_gene: TRBD1; j_gene: TRBJ2-3; v_gene: TRBV15; abundance: -; CDR3aa: CATSATTGGEDTQYF; CDR3nt: TGTGCCACCAGCGCGACGACAGGGGGCGAAGATACGCAGTATTTT
d_gene: -; j_gene: TRBJ1-2; v_gene: TRBV2; abundance: -; CDR3aa: CASRGTQYYGYTF; CDR3nt: TGTGCCAGCAGAGGTACCCAATACTATGGCTACACCTTC
d_gene: -; j_gene: TRBJ2-3; v_gene: TRBV9; abundance: -; CDR3aa: CASSGTVTDTQYF; CDR3nt: TGTGCCAGCAGCGGGACTGTCACAGATACGCAGTATTTT
d_gene: TRBD1; j_gene: TRBJ2-3; v_gene: TRBV5-1; abundance: -; CDR3aa: CASSLGQGVVTDTQYF; CDR3nt: TGCGCCAGCAGCTTGGGACAGGGGGTCGTCACAGATACGCAGTATTTT
d_gene: -; j_gene: TRBJ2-7; v_gene: TRBV27; abundance: -; CDR3aa: CASSPTSDRAFLEQYF; CDR3nt: TGTGCCAGCAGTCCCACCTCGGACCGAGCATTTCTCGAGCAGTACTTC
d_gene: -; j_gene: TRBJ1-2; v_gene: TRBV6-4; abundance: -; CDR3aa: CASSITNIVGVYGYTF; CDR3nt: TGTGCCAGCAGCATCACAAATATCGTGGGGGTATATGGCTACACCTTC
d_gene: TRBD2; j_gene: TRBJ2-3; v_gene: TRBV7-9; abundance: -; CDR3aa: CASSFAGGGSDTQYF; CDR3nt: TGTGCCAGCAGCTTTGCGGGAGGGGGTTCAGATACGCAGTATTTT
d_gene: -; j_gene: TRBJ2-3; v_gene: TRBV28; abundance: -; CDR3aa: CASSKSGSTDTQYF; CDR3nt: TGTGCCAGCAGCAAAAGCGGCTCCACCGATACGCAGTATTTT
d_gene: -; j_gene: TRBJ2-5; v_gene: TRBV18; abundance: -; CDR3aa: CASSPNVASSMETQYF; CDR3nt: TGTGCCAGCTCACCAAACGTGGCTAGCTCTATGGAGACCCAGTACTTC
d_gene: TRBD1; j_gene: TRBJ2-3; v_gene: TRBV5-4; abundance: -; CDR3aa: CASSSGGQGGIGGTDTQYF; CDR3nt: TGTGCCAGCAGCTCAGGAGGACAGGGCGGAATCGGGGGCACAGATACGCAGTATTTT
d_gene: -; j_gene: TRBJ1-5; v_gene: TRBV28; abundance: once; CDR3aa: CASSLGSNQPQHF; CDR3nt: TGTGCCAGCAGTTTAGGTAGCAATCAGCCCCAGCATTTT
d_gene: -; j_gene: TRBJ2-3; v_gene: TRBV7-9; abundance: -; CDR3aa: CASSPDPLRDTQYF; CDR3nt: TGTGCCAGCAGCCCAGACCCTTTAAGAGATACGCAGTATTTT
d_gene: TRBD2; j_gene: TRBJ2-3; v_gene: TRBV7-2; abundance: -; CDR3aa: CASSSGLAGGGTDTQYF; CDR3nt: TGTGCCAGCAGCTCCGGACTAGCGGGGGGGGGCACAGATACGCAGTATTTT
d_gene: -; j_gene: TRBJ2-2; v_gene: TRBV7-2; abundance: -; CDR3aa: CASSYYTGELFF; CDR3nt: TGTGCCAGCAGCTACTACACCGGGGAGCTGTTTTTT
d_gene: -; j_gene: TRBJ2-7; v_gene: TRBV6-6; abundance: -; CDR3aa: CASSLEPSTAYEQYF; CDR3nt: TGTGCCAGCAGTCTAGAACCCTCCACCGCCTACGAGCAGTACTTC
d_gene: TRBD1; j_gene: TRBJ2-5; v_gene: TRBV11-1; abundance: -; CDR3aa: CASSSPTGGSETQYF; CDR3nt: TGTGCCAGCAGCTCCCCGACAGGGGGCTCTGAGACCCAGTACTTC
d_gene: -; j_gene: TRBJ2-7; v_gene: TRBV18; abundance: -; CDR3aa: CASSPPGQAGGYEQYF; CDR3nt: TGTGCCAGCTCACCCCCGGGACAGGCGGGGGGCTACGAGCAGTACTTC
d_gene: -; j_gene: TRBJ1-5; v_gene: TRBV14; abundance: -; CDR3aa: CASSQAGLDQPQHF; CDR3nt: TGTGCCAGCAGCCAAGCCGGGCTCGATCAGCCCCAGCATTTT
d_gene: -; j_gene: TRBJ1-1; v_gene: TRBV27; abundance: once; CDR3aa: CASSLRRTLNTEAFF; CDR3nt: TGTGCCAGCAGTTTGAGGAGGACGTTAAACACTGAAGCTTTCTTT
d_gene: -; j_gene: TRBJ2-2; v_gene: TRBV7-2; abundance: -; CDR3aa: CASSQPTTTGELFF; CDR3nt: TGTGCCAGCAGCCAACCCACTACTACCGGGGAGCTGTTTTTT
d_gene: TRBD1; j_gene: TRBJ1-2; v_gene: TRBV10-3; abundance: -; CDR3aa: CAIRGTQGDGGYTF; CDR3nt: TGTGCCATCAGGGGTACACAGGGGGATGGTGGCTACACCTTC
d_gene: TRBD1; j_gene: TRBJ2-5; v_gene: TRBV18; abundance: once; CDR3aa: CASSPQTGGEETQYF; CDR3nt: TGTGCCAGCTCACCGCAGACAGGGGGGGAAGAGACCCAGTACTTC
d_gene: -; j_gene: TRBJ2-1; v_gene: TRBV9; abundance: -; CDR3aa: CASSVAGLQVSYNEQFF; CDR3nt: TGTGCCAGCAGCGTAGCGGGCCTCCAGGTGTCCTACAATGAGCAGTTCTTC
d_gene: -; j_gene: TRBJ2-1; v_gene: TRBV4-1; abundance: -; CDR3aa: CASSQRDYYNEQFF; CDR3nt: TGCGCCAGCAGCCAGCGTGACTACTACAATGAGCAGTTCTTC
d_gene: TRBD2; j_gene: TRBJ2-7; v_gene: TRBV5-8; abundance: once; CDR3aa: CASRKGWGEGYYEQYF; CDR3nt: TGTGCCAGCAGAAAAGGATGGGGGGAGGGCTACTACGAGCAGTACTTC
d_gene: TRBD1; j_gene: TRBJ1-2; v_gene: TRBV5-4; abundance: -; CDR3aa: CASSRTGVNGYTF; CDR3nt: TGTGCCAGCAGCAGGACAGGGGTTAATGGCTACACCTTC
d_gene: -; j_gene: TRBJ1-2; v_gene: TRBV15; abundance: -; CDR3aa: CATSREIGFNYGYTF; CDR3nt: TGTGCCACCAGCAGAGAGATAGGGTTCAACTATGGCTACACCTTC
d_gene: TRBD2; j_gene: TRBJ2-7; v_gene: TRBV6-1; abundance: -; CDR3aa: CASRSGGVLYEQYF; CDR3nt: TGTGCCAGCAGAAGCGGGGGGGTTCTCTACGAGCAGTACTTC
d_gene: TRBD1; j_gene: TRBJ1-2; v_gene: TRBV27; abundance: -; CDR3aa: CASSLSGTGGRSTF; CDR3nt: TGTGCCAGCAGTTTATCGGGGACAGGTGGCCGCTCCACCTTC